The 29 T cell receptor beta chains below come from one sample, sequenced in a study of early T cells in non-severe SARS-CoV-2 infection. TCRdb analysed the 5' RACE reads with MiXCR anew, one entry per CDR3 protein. The sample has 75,000 to 80,000 distinct CDR3 sequences; roughly a sixth are singletons. Sequenced input: whole blood. All receptors come from an adult who was a healthcare worker with PCR-confirmed SARS-CoV-2 infection or an uninfected control (not recorded which).

The sample holds a few counts of this clonotype. V usage is TRBV27 and J usage is TRBJ1-6; TRBD1 is a possible D gene (6 bases). Germline loops: CDR1 MNHEY, CDR2 SMNVEV (reference sequence). V lost 0 bases and J lost 10, with 16 bases in between. The CDR3 is 16 amino acids. The CDR3 DNA follows: TGTGCCAGCAGTTTATCGTGGGGGCTCGGGAACTCACCCCTCCACTTT. Protein: CASSLSWGLGNSPLHF.

The CDR3 DNA reads as TGTGCCAGCTCACAGGGCAGCAGCAATCAGCCCCAGCATTTT. It translates to CASSQGSSNQPQHF. V gene TRBV18 combines with J gene TRBJ1-5; D is unresolved. The germline CDR1 and CDR2 sequences are KGHSH and LQKENI. V lost 4 bases, J lost 1 base, and 8 bases lay in between. The length of the CDR3 is 14 residues.

In its sample, this clonotype was seen many times. The chain uses TRBV7-6 and TRBJ1-1; D possibly corresponds to TRBD1 (6 bases). The CDR3 contains 14 residues. V shed 3 bases and J shed 5 bases, with 13 bases lying between them. Per germline, CDR1 SGHVS and CDR2 FNYEAQ. The CDR3 sequence: CASSFTGIQTEAFF. CDR3 nucleotides: TGTGCCAGCAGCTTTACAGGGATTCAGACTGAAGCTTTCTTT.

The chain combines TRBV20-1 with TRBJ1-1; D ambiguous. CDR3 length: 14 residues. Between the trimmed V and J ends, which lost 0 bases and 2 bases, there was a span of 10 bases. CDR1 and CDR2 from the germline V gene are DFQATT and SNEGSKA (reference sequence). The CDR3 spells CSARDTRANTEAFF. DNA for the CDR3: TGCAGTGCTAGAGATACGAGGGCTAACACTGAAGCTTTCTTT.

This chain joins TRBV11-2 and TRBJ1-1; 7 bases agree with TRBD1. This CDR3 has 15 amino acids. V lost 0 bases and J lost 1; bases outside the gene matches: 2. Germline CDR1 SGHAT, CDR2 FQNNGV. This chain's CDR3 is CASSLDRGWNTEAFF. CDR3 nucleotides: TGTGCCAGCAGCTTAGACAGGGGGTGGAACACTGAAGCTTTCTTT.

This clonotype was counted between two and nine times. The V and J genes are TRBV6-1 and TRBJ1-1; 7 nucleotides agree with TRBD1. Per germline, CDR1 MNHNS and CDR2 SASEGT. Unmatched junction bases numbered 8, after V lost 5 bases and J lost 5 bases. The CDR3 spans 14 residues. DNA of the CDR3: TGTGCCAGCAGTAATCGACAGGGAAGGACTGAAGCTTTCTTT. Amino acid sequence: CASSNRQGRTEAFF.

This clonotype was seen a few times. The J gene is TRBJ2-5, the V gene TRBV20-1, with D maybe TRBD1 (5 bases). The germline V gene encodes CDR1 DFQATT and CDR2 SNEGSKA (reference sequence). V gave up 6 bases and J gave up 4 bases, with 12 bases separating them. This CDR3 is built from 12 residues. The chain's CDR3 is CSASLGRETQYF. The CDR3 DNA is TGCAGTGCCAGTCTGGGGCGAGAGACCCAGTACTTC.

This clonotype was seen only a few times. The chain recombines TRBV7-3 with TRBJ2-5; D unresolved. The V gene's germline CDR1 is SGHTA and CDR2 FQGTGA. The CDR3 contains 13 residues. Trimming took off 1 base at V and 3 bases at J, with 6 bases between the two ends. The CDR3 coding sequence is TGTGCCAGCAGCTTAAACAACGAAGAGACCCAGTACTTC. This sequence encodes CASSLNNEETQYF.

This rearrangement joins TRBV4-2 to TRBJ1-2; no reliable D call. The CDR3 covers 13 residues. V was pared by 0 bases and J by 5 bases, with 7 bases between. CDR1 is LGHNA, CDR2 YNFKEQ, per germline. In DNA, the CDR3 is TGTGCCAGCAGCCAAGAGGGCGGGTATGGCTACACCTTC. It codes for CASSQEGGYGYTF.

In this sample, this clonotype turned up a few times. The chain recombines TRBV3-1 with TRBJ1-3, with D uncertain. CDR3 length equals 15 residues. The germline CDR1 and CDR2 sequences are LGHDT and YNNKEL (reference sequence). V gave up 2 bases and J gave up 7 bases, with 15 bases separating them. The CDR3 is CASSQMDGGYNTIYF. The CDR3 region has the DNA TGTGCCAGCAGCCAAATGGACGGAGGTTACAACACCATATATTTT. Full variable domain (remainder filled in from reference TRBV3-1 and TRBJ1-3): DTAVSQTPKYLVTQMGNDKSIKCEQNLGHDTMYWYKQDSKKFLKIMFSYNNKELIINETVPNRFSPKSPDKAHLNLHINSLELGDSAVYFCASSQMDGGYNTIYFGEGSWLTVV.

This clonotype has a handful of counts. The chain employs TRBV29-1 and TRBJ1-5; D is perhaps TRBD1 (5 bases). The CDR3 consists of 12 residues. Germline loops: CDR1 SQVTM, CDR2 ANQGSEA. V lost 4 bases, J lost 7 bases, and 11 bases lay in between. The CDR3 region is CSVGAGRQPQHF. Here the CDR3 DNA reads TGCAGCGTTGGAGCAGGGAGACAGCCCCAGCATTTT.

This clonotype occurred a few times. The chain joins TRBV24-1 to TRBJ2-5; the D gene is possibly TRBD2 (6 bases). V shed 5 bases and J shed 7 bases, with 19 bases lying between them. There are 15 residues in the CDR3. The germline CDR1 and CDR2 sequences are KGHDR and SFDVKD. The CDR3 DNA sequence: TGTGCCACCAGTGGGACGGGAGTCGGTGAGGGGACCCAGTACTTC. Translated, it gives CATSGTGVGEGTQYF.

The V gene is TRBV5-1, the J gene TRBJ1-4; D is unresolved. Germline lookup yields CDR1 SGHRS and CDR2 YFSETQ. Trimming took off 0 bases at V and 4 bases at J, with 7 bases between the two ends. The CDR3 totals 14 residues. The DNA for the CDR3 is TGCGCCAGCAGCTTGGAGGGAGGTAATGAAAAACTGTTTTTT. Its translation: CASSLEGGNEKLFF.

The chain uses TRBV5-1 and TRBJ2-2; the match to TRBD2 covers 9 bases. Germline V lookup: CDR1 SGHRS, CDR2 YFSETQ. The CDR3 is made up of 17 amino acids. With 2 bases clipped from V and 0 bases from J, the junction kept 5 bases outside the gene matches. CDR3 DNA sequence: TGCGCCAGCAGCTTCGCAGCGGGGGGCACGAACACCGGGGAGCTGTTTTTT. This gives the protein CASSFAAGGTNTGELFF. Drawing the rest from reference TRBV5-1 and TRBJ2-2, the complete variable domain is KAGVTQTPRYLIKTRGQQVTLSCSPISGHRSVSWYQQTPGQGLQFLFEYFSETQRNKGNFPGRFSGRQFSNSRSEMNVSTLELGDSALYLCASSFAAGGTNTGELFFGEGSRLTVL.

This clonotype has just a few counts. The chain links TRBV3-1 to TRBJ2-7; weak D call: TRBD2 (7 bases). Germline V gene data show CDR1 as LGHDT and CDR2 as YNNKEL (reference sequence). The V end was cut by 0 bases, the J end by 2 bases, with 14 bases between. The CDR3 is 16 residues long. The CDR3 DNA reads as TGTGCCAGCAGCCAAGATCTTGTCGGGGGGCCCTACGAGCAGTACTTC. Translation: CASSQDLVGGPYEQYF.

This clonotype came up many times. CDR3 region: CASRIRNTEAFF. The CDR3 nucleotides are TGTGCCAGCAGAATACGTAACACTGAAGCTTTCTTT. V usage is TRBV6-6 and J usage is TRBJ1-1, with D hard to call. The ends were cut back, 6 bases at V and 2 bases at J, with 7 bases in the middle. The CDR3 sequence is 12 residues long. The germline V gene has CDR1 MNHNY and CDR2 SVGAGI (reference sequence).

This chain uses TRBV20-1 with TRBJ1-1; D is perhaps TRBD1 (6 bases). Trimming cost V 5 bases and J 1 base, with 17 bases left between them. CDR1 is DFQATT, CDR2 SNEGSKA, per germline (reference sequence). The length of the CDR3 is 15 residues. The DNA for the CDR3 is TGCAGTGCTCTAATTACAGGGTATAAGAACACTGAAGCTTTCTTT. Translating gives CSALITGYKNTEAFF.

J is TRBJ1-6 and V is TRBV14, with D hard to call. In germline, CDR1 is SGHDN, CDR2 FVKESK. Deletions cut 4 bases from V and 10 bases from J, with 11 bases between. The CDR3 is 13 residues long. This chain's CDR3 is CASSPGVGSPLHF. DNA for the CDR3: TGTGCCAGCAGCCCCGGGGTCGGCTCACCCCTCCACTTT.

The chain is built from TRBV19 and TRBJ1-2, with 9 bases identical to TRBD1. The CDR3 sequence is 14 residues long. Germline values: CDR1 LNHDA, CDR2 SQIVND (reference sequence). V trimming: 3 bases; J trimming: 6 bases; junction bases outside the gene matches: 5. CDR3 protein: CASSMGGTGHGYTF. The CDR3 DNA reads as TGTGCCAGTAGTATGGGCGGGACAGGGCATGGCTACACCTTC.

With respect to this clonotype: The junction differs from germline at one of its ends, possibly a read error. The V gene is TRBV10-3, the J gene TRBJ2-2, with 11 positions matching TRBD2. The CDR3 covers 20 residues. CDR1 is ENHRY, CDR2 SYGVKD, per germline. The CDR3 sequence is CAISELGLAARDTNIGELFF. CDR3 DNA sequence: TGTGCCATCAGTGAACTGGGACTAGCGGCCCGTGACACGAACATCGGGGAGCTGTTTTTT.

The V and J genes are TRBV7-2 and TRBJ1-2; D gene uncertain. Germline lookup yields CDR1 SGHTA and CDR2 FQGNSA. V dropped 4 bases and J dropped 4 bases, with 19 bases sitting between them. The CDR3 is 16 amino acids. CDR3 protein: CASSSRIAWSGYGYTF. DNA for the CDR3: TGTGCCAGCAGCTCCCGGATCGCCTGGAGCGGCTATGGCTACACCTTC. Supplemented by reference TRBV7-2 and TRBJ1-2, the full variable domain reads GAGVSQSPSNKVTEKGKDVELRCDPISGHTALYWYRQSLGQGLEFLIYFQGNSAPDKSGLPSDRFSAERTGGSVSTLTIQRTQQEDSAVYLCASSSRIAWSGYGYTFGSGTRLTVV.

The rearrangement joins TRBV28 to TRBJ2-2; 12 bases match TRBD2. Germline V lookup: CDR1 MDHEN, CDR2 SYDVKM. Trimming removed 11 bases from V and 5 bases from J; junction bases left unmatched: 6. The CDR3 totals 14 residues. The CDR3 DNA is TGTGCCGCGACTAGCGGGAGTGTGACCGGGGAGCTGTTTTTT. It is translated as CAATSGSVTGELFF.

This clonotype was counted a few times. The chain combines TRBV6-6 with TRBJ2-5; no clear D. The V gene's germline CDR1 is MNHNY and CDR2 SVGAGI (reference sequence). Deletions cut 7 bases from V and 3 bases from J, with 6 bases between. This CDR3 has 11 residues. For the CDR3, the DNA is TGTGCCAGCACCCTCAAAGAGACCCAGTACTTC. Translating gives CASTLKETQYF.

This clonotype has a count of ten or more. The CDR3 reads CASSLVPNGANVLTF. The CDR3 DNA is TGTGCCAGCAGCTTAGTGCCGAATGGGGCCAACGTCCTGACTTTC. The J gene is TRBJ2-6, the V gene TRBV7-6; D is unclear. Germline CDR1 SGHVS, CDR2 FNYEAQ. Trimming removed 1 base at V and 3 bases at J, with 7 bases between. The CDR3 sequence is 15 residues long.

This chain joins TRBV29-1 and TRBJ2-5; D remains ambiguous. Germline CDR1 SQVTM, CDR2 ANQGSEA. Trimming cost V 4 bases and J 1 base, with 7 bases left between them. The CDR3 totals 12 residues. Here the CDR3 reads CSVGISQETQYF. The CDR3 nucleotides are TGCAGCGTTGGAATTAGCCAAGAGACCCAGTACTTC.

V gene TRBV28 combines with J gene TRBJ2-7, with TRBD1 matching over 9 bases. Germline loops: CDR1 MDHEN, CDR2 SYDVKM. V shed 5 bases and J 0 bases; nucleotides not matched to a gene: 5. CDR3 length: 15 amino acids. The CDR3 coding sequence is TGTGCCAGCAGTCGGGGGACAGGGTACTCCTACGAGCAGTACTTC. Its protein product is CASSRGTGYSYEQYF.

This chain joins TRBV15 and TRBJ1-1; D gene unclear. Deletions cut 7 bases from V and 4 bases from J, with 10 bases between. This CDR3 spans 12 amino acids. The germline CDR1 and CDR2 sequences are LNHNV and YYDKDF (reference sequence). In DNA, the CDR3 is TGTGCCACCACCAACCTTGGCACTGAAGCTTTCTTT. As protein: CATTNLGTEAFF. Combining the CDR3 with reference TRBV15 and TRBJ1-1 gives the whole variable domain DAMVIQNPRYQVTQFGKPVTLSCSQTLNHNVMYWYQQKSSQAPKLLFHYYDKDFNNEADTPDNFQSRRPNTSFCFLDIRSPGLGDTAMYLCATTNLGTEAFFGQGTRLTVV.

This clonotype has more than one count but fewer than ten. The chain links TRBV6-1 to TRBJ2-7; D is ambiguous. Germline loops: CDR1 MNHNS, CDR2 SASEGT. This CDR3 has 12 amino acids. The V gene lost 4 bases and the J gene lost 2 bases, with 6 bases spanning the gap. The chain's CDR3 is CASSVATYEQYF. As DNA, the CDR3 is TGTGCCAGCAGTGTGGCAACCTACGAGCAGTACTTC.

J is TRBJ1-2 and V is TRBV28, with 8 bases matching TRBD1. V lost 5 bases, J lost 1 base, and 3 bases stayed unmatched. The CDR3 covers 14 residues. In germline, CDR1 is MDHEN, CDR2 SYDVKM. This CDR3 is CASSRTGLNYGYTF. Written as DNA, the CDR3 is TGTGCCAGCAGTCGGACAGGGCTTAACTATGGCTACACCTTC.